This note documents a single T cell receptor beta chain sequence. In the source study's methods: Amplifying reference gene primers gave estimates of nucleated cell counts. The data were produced by immunoSEQ multiplex PCR, yet TCRdb's version contains in-frame clones alone and is incomplete. V, J and clone size were drawn from that table, and D and trimming were deduced from the DNA. This sample has 35,000 to 50,000 clones, with more than 70% found just once. This sample was taken from a study of blood T cell repertoires in COVID-19. Trimming removed 6 bases from V and 5 bases from J, with 17 bases in between. This CDR3 has 14 residues. Germline V lookup: CDR1 SEHNR, CDR2 FQNEAQ (reference sequence).

Sequencing was performed on peripheral blood. This rearrangement joins TRBV7-9 to TRBJ2-7; D may be TRBD2 (7 bases). The sequence derives from a human donor in a cohort sampled during active COVID-19. CDR3 coding DNA: TGTGCCAGCAGTTTTACGGGGGGCGCGGACGAGCAGTACTTC. It yields the protein CASSFTGGADEQYF.